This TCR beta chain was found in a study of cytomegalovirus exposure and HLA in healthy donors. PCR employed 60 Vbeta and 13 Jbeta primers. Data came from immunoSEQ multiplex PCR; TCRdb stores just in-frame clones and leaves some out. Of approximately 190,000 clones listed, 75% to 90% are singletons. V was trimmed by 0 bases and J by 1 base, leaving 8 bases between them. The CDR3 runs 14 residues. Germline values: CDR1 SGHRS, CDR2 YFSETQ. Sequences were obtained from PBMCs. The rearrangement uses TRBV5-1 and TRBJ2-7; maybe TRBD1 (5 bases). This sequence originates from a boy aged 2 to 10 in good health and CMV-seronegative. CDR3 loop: CASSLGDRSYEQYF. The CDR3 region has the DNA TGCGCCAGCAGCTTGGGTGACAGATCCTACGAGCAGTACTTC.